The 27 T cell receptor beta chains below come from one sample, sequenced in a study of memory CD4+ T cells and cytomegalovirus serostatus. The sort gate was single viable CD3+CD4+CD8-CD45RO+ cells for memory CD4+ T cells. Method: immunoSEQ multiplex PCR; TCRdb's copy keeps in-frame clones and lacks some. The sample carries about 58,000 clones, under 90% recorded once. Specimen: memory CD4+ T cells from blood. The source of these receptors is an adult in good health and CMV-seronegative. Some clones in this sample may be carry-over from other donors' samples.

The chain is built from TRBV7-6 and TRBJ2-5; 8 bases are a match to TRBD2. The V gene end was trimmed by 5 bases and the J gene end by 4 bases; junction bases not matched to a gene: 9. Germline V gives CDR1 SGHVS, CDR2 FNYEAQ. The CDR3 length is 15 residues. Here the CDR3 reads CASSPGLASGETQYF. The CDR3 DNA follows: TGTGCCAGCAGCCCAGGACTAGCTTCGGGAGAGACCCAGTACTTC.

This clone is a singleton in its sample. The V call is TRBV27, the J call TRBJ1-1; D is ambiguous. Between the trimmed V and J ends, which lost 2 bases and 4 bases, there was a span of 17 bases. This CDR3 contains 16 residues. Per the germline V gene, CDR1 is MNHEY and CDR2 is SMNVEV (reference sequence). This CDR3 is CASSLGSGSRRTEAFF. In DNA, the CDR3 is TGTGCCAGCAGTTTAGGGTCTGGATCCCGCCGCACTGAAGCTTTCTTT.

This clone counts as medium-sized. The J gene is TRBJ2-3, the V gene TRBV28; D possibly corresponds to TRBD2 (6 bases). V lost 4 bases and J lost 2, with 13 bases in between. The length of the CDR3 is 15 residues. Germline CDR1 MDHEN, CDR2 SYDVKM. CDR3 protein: CASSSPGTHTDTQYF. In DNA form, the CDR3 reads TGTGCCAGCAGTTCCCCCGGGACTCACACAGATACGCAGTATTTT.

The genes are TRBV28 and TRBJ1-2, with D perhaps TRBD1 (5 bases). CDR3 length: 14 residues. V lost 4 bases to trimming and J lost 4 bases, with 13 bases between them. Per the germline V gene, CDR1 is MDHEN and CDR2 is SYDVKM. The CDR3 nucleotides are TGTGCCAGCAGTTCTACAGGCTTCCCCTATGGCTACACCTTC. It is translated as CASSSTGFPYGYTF.

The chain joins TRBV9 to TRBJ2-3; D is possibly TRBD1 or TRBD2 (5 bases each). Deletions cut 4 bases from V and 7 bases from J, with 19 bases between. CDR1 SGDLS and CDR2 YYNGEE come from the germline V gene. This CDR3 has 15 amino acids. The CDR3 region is CASSPLRGVENTQYF. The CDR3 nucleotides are TGTGCCAGCAGCCCCTTGAGGGGAGTGGAAAATACGCAGTATTTT.

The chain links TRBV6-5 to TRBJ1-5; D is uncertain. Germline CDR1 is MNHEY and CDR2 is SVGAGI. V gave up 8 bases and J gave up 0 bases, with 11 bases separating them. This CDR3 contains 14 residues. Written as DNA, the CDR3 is TGTGCCAGCGGCCCCGGTTATAGCAATCAGCCCCAGCATTTT. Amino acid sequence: CASGPGYSNQPQHF.

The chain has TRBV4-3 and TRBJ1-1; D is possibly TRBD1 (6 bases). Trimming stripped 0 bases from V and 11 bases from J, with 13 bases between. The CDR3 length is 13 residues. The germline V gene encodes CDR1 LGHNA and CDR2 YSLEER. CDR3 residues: CASSQEIQGRAFF. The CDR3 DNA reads TGCGCCAGCAGCCAAGAAATTCAGGGGAGGGCTTTCTTT.

DNA for the CDR3: TGCGCCAGCAGCTTGGGCGCAGAGGGGGAAAAACTGTTTTTT. Its protein product is CASSLGAEGEKLFF. V usage is TRBV5-1 and J usage is TRBJ1-4, with D perhaps TRBD1 (5 bases). Trimming removed 0 bases at V and 8 bases at J, with 11 bases between. The length of the CDR3 is 14 residues. Germline V gene data show CDR1 as SGHRS and CDR2 as YFSETQ.

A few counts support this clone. The CDR3 here is CASSSRGLGGYTF. Written as DNA, the CDR3 is TGTGCCAGCAGCTCAAGGGGGCTGGGCGGCTACACCTTC. The V and J genes are TRBV7-2 and TRBJ1-2; 7 bases are shared with TRBD1. The CDR3 is made up of 13 amino acids. Germline CDR1 reads SGHTA; CDR2 reads FQGNSA. J was trimmed by 8 bases and V by 4 bases; bases with no gene match: 7.

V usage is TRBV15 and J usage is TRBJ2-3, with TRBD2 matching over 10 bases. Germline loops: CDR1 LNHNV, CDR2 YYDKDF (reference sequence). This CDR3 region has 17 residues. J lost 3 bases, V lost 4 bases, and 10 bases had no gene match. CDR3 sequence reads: CATSTDRLAGATDTQYF. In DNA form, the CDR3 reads TGTGCCACCAGCACGGACCGCCTAGCGGGAGCAACAGATACGCAGTATTTT.

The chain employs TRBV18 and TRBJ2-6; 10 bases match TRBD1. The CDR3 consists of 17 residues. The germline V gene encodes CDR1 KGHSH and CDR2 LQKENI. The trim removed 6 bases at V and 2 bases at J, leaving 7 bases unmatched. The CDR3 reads CASSLRQGAAGANVLTF. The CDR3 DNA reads TGTGCCAGCTCTCTGAGACAGGGGGCTGCTGGGGCCAACGTCCTGACTTTC.

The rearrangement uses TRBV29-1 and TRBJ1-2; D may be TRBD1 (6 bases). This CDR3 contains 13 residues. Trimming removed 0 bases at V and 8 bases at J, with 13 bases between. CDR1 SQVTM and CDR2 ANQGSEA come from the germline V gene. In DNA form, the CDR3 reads TGCAGCGTTGAAGATCGGGGGCTTCGAGGCTACACCTTC. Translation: CSVEDRGLRGYTF.

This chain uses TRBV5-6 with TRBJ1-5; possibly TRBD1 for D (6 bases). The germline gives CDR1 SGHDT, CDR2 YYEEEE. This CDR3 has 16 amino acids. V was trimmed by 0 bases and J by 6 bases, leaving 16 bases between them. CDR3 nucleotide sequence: TGTGCCAGCAGCTTGGGGGGGGGCAGGGGTTCTCAGCCCCAGCATTTT. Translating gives CASSLGGGRGSQPQHF.

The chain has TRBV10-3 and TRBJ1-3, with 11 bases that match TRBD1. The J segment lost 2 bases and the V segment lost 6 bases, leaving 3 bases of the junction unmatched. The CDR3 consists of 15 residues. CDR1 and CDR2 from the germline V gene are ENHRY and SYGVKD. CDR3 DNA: TGTGCCATCAGGCCGGGACAGGGGGCTGGAAACACCATATATTTT. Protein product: CAIRPGQGAGNTIYF.

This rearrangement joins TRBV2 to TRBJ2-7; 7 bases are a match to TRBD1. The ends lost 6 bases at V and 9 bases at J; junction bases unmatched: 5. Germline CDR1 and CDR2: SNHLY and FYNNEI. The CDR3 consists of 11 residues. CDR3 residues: CASRQGQTQYF. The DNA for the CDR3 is TGTGCCAGCAGACAGGGGCAAACGCAGTACTTC. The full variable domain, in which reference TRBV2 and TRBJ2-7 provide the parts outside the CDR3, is EPEVTQTPSHQVTQMGQEVILRCVPISNHLYFYWYRQILGQKVEFLVSFYNNEISEKSEIFDDQFSVERPDGSNFTLKIRSTKLEDSAMYFCASRQGQTQYFGPGTRLTVT.

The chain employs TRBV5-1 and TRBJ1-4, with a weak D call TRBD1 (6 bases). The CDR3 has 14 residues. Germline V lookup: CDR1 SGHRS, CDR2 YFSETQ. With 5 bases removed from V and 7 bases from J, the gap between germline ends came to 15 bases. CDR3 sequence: CASRGGGAGEKLFF. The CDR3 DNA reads TGCGCCAGCAGGGGTGGGGGGGCTGGTGAAAAACTGTTTTTT.

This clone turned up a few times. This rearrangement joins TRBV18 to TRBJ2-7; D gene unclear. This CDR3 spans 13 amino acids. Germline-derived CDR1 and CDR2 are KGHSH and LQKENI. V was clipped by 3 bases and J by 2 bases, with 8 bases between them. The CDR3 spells CASSPRRTYEQYF. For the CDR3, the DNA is TGTGCCAGCTCACCGCGACGTACCTACGAGCAGTACTTC.

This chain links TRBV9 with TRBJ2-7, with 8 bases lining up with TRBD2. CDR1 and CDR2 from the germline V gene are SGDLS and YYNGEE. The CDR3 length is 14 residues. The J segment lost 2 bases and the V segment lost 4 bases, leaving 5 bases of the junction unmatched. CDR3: CASSPSGSPYEQYF. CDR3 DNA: TGTGCCAGCAGCCCCAGCGGGAGTCCCTACGAGCAGTACTTC. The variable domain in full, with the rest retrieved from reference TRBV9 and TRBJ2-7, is DSGVTQTPKHLITATGQRVTLRCSPRSGDLSVYWYQQSLDQGLQFLIQYYNGEERAKGNILERFSAQQFPDLHSELNLSSLELGDSALYFCASSPSGSPYEQYFGPGTRLTVT.

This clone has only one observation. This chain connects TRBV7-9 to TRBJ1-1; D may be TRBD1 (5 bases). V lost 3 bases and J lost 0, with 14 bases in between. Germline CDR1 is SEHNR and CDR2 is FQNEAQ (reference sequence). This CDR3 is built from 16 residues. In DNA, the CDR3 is TGTGCCAGCAGCTTCAGGGCCGTACGGATGAACACTGAAGCTTTCTTT. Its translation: CASSFRAVRMNTEAFF. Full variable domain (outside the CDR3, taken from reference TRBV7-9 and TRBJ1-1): DTGVSQNPRHKITKRGQNVTFRCDPISEHNRLYWYRQTLGQGPEFLTYFQNEAQLEKSRLLSDRFSAERPKGSFSTLEIQRTEQGDSAMYLCASSFRAVRMNTEAFFGQGTRLTVV.

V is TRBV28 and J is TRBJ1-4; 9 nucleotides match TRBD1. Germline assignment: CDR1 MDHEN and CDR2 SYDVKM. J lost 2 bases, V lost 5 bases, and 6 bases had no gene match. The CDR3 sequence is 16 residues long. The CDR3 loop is CASSTGGARTNEKLFF. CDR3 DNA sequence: TGTGCCAGCAGTACAGGGGGCGCGAGGACTAATGAAAAACTGTTTTTT.

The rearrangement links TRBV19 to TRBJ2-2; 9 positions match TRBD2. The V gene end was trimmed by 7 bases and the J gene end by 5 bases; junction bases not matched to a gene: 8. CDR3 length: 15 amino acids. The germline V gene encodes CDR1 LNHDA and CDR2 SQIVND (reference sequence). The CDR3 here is CASIPGSGRTGELFF. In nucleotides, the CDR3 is TGTGCCAGTATTCCCGGCAGCGGGAGGACCGGGGAGCTGTTTTTT.

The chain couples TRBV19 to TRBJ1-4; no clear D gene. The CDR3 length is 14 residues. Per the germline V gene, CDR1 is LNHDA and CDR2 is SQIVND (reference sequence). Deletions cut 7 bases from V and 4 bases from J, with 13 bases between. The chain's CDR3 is CASKIQQDNEKLFF. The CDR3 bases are TGTGCCAGTAAAATACAGCAAGATAATGAAAAACTGTTTTTT.

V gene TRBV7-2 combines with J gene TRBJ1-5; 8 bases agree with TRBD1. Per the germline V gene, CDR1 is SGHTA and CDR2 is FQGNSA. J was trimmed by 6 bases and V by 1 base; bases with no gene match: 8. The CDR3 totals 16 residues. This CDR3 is CASSLGQGRIFQPQHF. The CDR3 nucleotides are TGTGCCAGCAGCTTAGGACAGGGGCGGATATTTCAGCCCCAGCATTTT.

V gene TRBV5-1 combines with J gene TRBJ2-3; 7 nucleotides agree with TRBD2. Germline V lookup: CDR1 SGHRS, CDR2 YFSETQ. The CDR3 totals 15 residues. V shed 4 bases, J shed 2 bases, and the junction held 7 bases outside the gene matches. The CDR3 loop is CASSPGAGLTDTQYF. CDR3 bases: TGCGCCAGCAGCCCCGGAGCGGGACTCACAGATACGCAGTATTTT.

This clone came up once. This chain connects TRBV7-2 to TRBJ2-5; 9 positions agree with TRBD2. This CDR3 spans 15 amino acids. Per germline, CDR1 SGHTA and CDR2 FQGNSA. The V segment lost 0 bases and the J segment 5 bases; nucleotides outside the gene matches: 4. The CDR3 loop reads CASSLALLAGETQYF. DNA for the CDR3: TGTGCCAGCAGCTTAGCGCTCCTAGCGGGGGAGACCCAGTACTTC.

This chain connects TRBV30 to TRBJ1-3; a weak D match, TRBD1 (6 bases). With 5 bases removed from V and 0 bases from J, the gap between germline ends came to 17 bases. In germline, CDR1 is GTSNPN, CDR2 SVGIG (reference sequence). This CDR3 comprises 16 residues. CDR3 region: CAWADGQRISGNTIYF. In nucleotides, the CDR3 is TGTGCCTGGGCTGACGGACAGAGGATCTCTGGAAACACCATATATTTT.

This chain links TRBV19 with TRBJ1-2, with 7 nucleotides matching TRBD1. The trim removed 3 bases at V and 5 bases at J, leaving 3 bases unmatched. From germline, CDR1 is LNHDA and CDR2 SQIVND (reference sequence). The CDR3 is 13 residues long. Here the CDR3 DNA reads TGTGCCAGTAGTATTACGGGACAGTATGGCTACACCTTC. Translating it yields CASSITGQYGYTF.